These T cell receptor beta chains were read from a single sample in a study of shared clonotypes between healthy human individuals. TCRdb keeps only in-frame clones here, not all; method: immunoSEQ multiplex PCR. The sample has about 2.4 million clones, 93% seen once. The sequencing input was naive CD4+ T cells from PBMCs. The receptors were gathered from a young man in good health. Some clones in this sample may be carry-over from other donors' samples. Both conserved end residues are part of each CDR3. A D gene is named only where the DNA matches it firmly. Size values are once, few and many counts, or a class for expanded clones, and some rows have none.

>TRBJ2-7|TRBV5-1|-|-
TGCGCCAGCAGCCAAGTTCCGGGACCGCGGTACGAGCAGTACTTC
CASSQVPGPRYEQYF
>TRBJ2-7|TRBV5-8|-|-
TGTGCCAGCAGCTTGGGGCGACAGGTCCTAAGGGACGAGCAGTACTTC
CASSLGRQVLRDEQYF
>TRBJ2-2|TRBV9|-|-
TGTGCCAGCAGCGTAGACAGGGCCGCCGGGGAGCTGTTTTTT
CASSVDRAAGELFF
>TRBJ2-7|TRBV4-1|-|-
TGCGCCAGCAGCCAAGGGGCAGGGGTATATTACGAGCAGTACTTC
CASSQGAGVYYEQYF
>TRBJ2-5|TRBV5-1|TRBD2|-
TGCGCCAGCAGCCGGACTAGCGGGACTCAAGAGACCCAGTACTTC
CASSRTSGTQETQYF
>TRBJ2-7|TRBV7-2|TRBD2|-
TGTGCCAGCAGCATTGTCAGCGGGAGCAACTCCCCCGAGCAGTACTTC
CASSIVSGSNSPEQYF
>TRBJ2-7|TRBV28|-|-
TGTGCCAGCAGTTTATCTGGACTGGGGTCCTACGAGCAGTACTTC
CASSLSGLGSYEQYF
>TRBJ2-3|TRBV5-8|-|-
TGTGCCAGCAGCTCACGAGATACGCAGTATTTT
CASSSRDTQYF
>TRBJ1-2|TRBV19|-|-
TGTGCCAGTAGTTTGGGTGACGGCTACACCTTC
CASSLGDGYTF
>TRBJ2-5|TRBV6-5|-|-
TGTGCCAGCAGTTACTCTCAGGGACCCCAGTACTTC
CASSYSQGPQYF
>TRBJ1-1|TRBV6-6|-|-
TGTGCCAGCAGCTCACAGGGCGGTGAAGCTTTCTTT
CASSSQGGEAFF
>TRBJ1-5|TRBV25-1|-|-
TGTGCCAGCAGTGAATTCGGACAAAGCAATCAGCCCCAGCATTTT
CASSEFGQSNQPQHF
>TRBJ2-7|TRBV27|-|-
TGTGCCAGCAGTCCCCCAAAGGGGGCGGGAGTCCGTGAGCAGTACTTC
CASSPPKGAGVREQYF
>TRBJ2-6|TRBV5-1|-|-
TGCGCCAGCAGCTTATTCGTTCGGGACTCTGGGGCCAACGTCCTGACTTTC
CASSLFVRDSGANVLTF
>TRBJ1-1|TRBV5-6|-|-
TGTGCCAGCAGCTTGTACGGCGTCACCGGGAGGGAAGCTTTCTTT
CASSLYGVTGREAFF
>TRBJ2-2|TRBV7-3|-|-
TGTGCCAGCAGCCCGACTTCCGGGGAGCTGTTTTTT
CASSPTSGELFF
>TRBJ1-5|TRBV25-1|TRBD1|-
TGTGCCAGCAGTCAGGGGGTAAGCAATCAGCCCCAGCATTTT
CASSQGVSNQPQHF
>TRBJ2-7|TRBV7-2|-|-
TGTGCCAGCAGCTTAGTACGGGCGAGCTCCTACGAGCAGTACTTC
CASSLVRASSYEQYF
>TRBJ2-1|TRBV5-4|TRBD2|-
TGTGCCAGCAGCTTGAAATCAGGCGGGAGCTACAATGAGCAGTTCTTC
CASSLKSGGSYNEQFF
>TRBJ1-2|TRBV28|-|-
TGTGCCAGCAGTGGGCCAGGGAGCTATGCGGGCTACACCTTC
CASSGPGSYAGYTF
>TRBJ1-2|TRBV18|-|-
TGTGCCAGCTCTAAGGCGGGGTATGGCTACACCTTC
CASSKAGYGYTF
>TRBJ2-1|TRBV5-4|-|-
TGTGCCAGCAGCTTGAGCGGGTCCAATGAGCAGTTCTTC
CASSLSGSNEQFF
>TRBJ1-2|TRBV29-1|-|-
TGCAGCGTTGTGTCGTGGGACTATGGCTACACCTTC
CSVVSWDYGYTF
>TRBJ2-7|TRBV4-1|TRBD1|-
TGCGCCAGCAGCCGAGAATGGGGACAGGGGGCAGCCTACGAGCAGTACTTC
CASSREWGQGAAYEQYF
>TRBJ1-1|TRBV28|-|-
TGTGCCAGCAGTTTTGGACTCTCGGGGACTGAAGCTTTCTTT
CASSFGLSGTEAFF
>TRBJ2-7|TRBV7-2|-|-
TGTGCCAGCAGCTTAGAGGTTGGGGGGAACCACGAGCAGTACTTC
CASSLEVGGNHEQYF
>TRBJ2-5|TRBV30|TRBD2|once
TGTGCCTGGAGGAAGGGACTAGCGGTCCAAGAGACCCAGTACTTC
CAWRKGLAVQETQYF
>TRBJ2-2|TRBV29-1|-|-
TGCAGCGTTCCTAAGTACACCGGGGAGCTGTTTTTT
CSVPKYTGELFF
>TRBJ2-1|TRBV30|-|-
TGTGCCCGTAGTGGGTACAATGAGCAGTTCTTC
CARSGYNEQFF
>TRBJ2-3|TRBV5-4|-|-
TGTGCCAGCAGCTTTCGAACAGATACGCAGTATTTT
CASSFRTDTQYF
>TRBJ2-2|TRBV4-2|TRBD2|-
TGTGCCAGCAGCCAAGTCCCGGGCCAGCGGGAGGAGCTGTTTTTT
CASSQVPGQREELFF